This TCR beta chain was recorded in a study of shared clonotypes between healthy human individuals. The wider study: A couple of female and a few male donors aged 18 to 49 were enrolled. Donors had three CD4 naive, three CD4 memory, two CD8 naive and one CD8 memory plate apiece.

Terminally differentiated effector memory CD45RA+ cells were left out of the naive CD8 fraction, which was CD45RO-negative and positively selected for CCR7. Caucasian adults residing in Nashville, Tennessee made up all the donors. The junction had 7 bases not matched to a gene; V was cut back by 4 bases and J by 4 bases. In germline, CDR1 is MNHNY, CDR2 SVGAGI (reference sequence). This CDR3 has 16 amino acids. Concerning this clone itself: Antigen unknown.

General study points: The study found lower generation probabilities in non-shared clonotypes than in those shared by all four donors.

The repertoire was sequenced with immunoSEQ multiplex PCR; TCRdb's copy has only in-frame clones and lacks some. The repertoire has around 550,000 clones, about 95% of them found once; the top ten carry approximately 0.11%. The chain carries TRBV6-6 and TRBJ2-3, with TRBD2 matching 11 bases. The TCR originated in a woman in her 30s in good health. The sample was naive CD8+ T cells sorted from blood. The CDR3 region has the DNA TGTGCCAGCAGTTTAACTAGCGGGGGTACCCCAGATACGCAGTATTTT. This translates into CASSLTSGGTPDTQYF.